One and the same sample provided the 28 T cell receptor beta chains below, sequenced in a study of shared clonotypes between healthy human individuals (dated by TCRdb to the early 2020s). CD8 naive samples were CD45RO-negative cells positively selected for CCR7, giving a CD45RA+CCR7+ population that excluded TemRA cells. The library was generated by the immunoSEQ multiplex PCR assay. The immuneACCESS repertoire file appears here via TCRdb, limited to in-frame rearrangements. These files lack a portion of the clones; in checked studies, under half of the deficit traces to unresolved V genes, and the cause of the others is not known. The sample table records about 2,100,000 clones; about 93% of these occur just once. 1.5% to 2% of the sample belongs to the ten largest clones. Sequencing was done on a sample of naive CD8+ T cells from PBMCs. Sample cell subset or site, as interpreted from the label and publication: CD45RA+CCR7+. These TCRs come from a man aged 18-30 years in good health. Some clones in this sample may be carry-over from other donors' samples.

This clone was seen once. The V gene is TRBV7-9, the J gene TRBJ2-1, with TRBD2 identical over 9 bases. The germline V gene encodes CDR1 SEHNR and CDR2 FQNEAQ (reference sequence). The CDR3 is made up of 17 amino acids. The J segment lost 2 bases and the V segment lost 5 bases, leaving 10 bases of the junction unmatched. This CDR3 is CASSPRAAGGPYNEQFF. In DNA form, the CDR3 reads TGTGCCAGCAGCCCTAGAGCGGCGGGAGGGCCCTACAATGAGCAGTTCTTC.

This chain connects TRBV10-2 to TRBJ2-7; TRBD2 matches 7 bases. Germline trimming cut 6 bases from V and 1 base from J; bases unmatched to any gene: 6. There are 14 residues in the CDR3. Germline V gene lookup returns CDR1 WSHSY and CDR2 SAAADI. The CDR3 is CASRETSYSYEQYF. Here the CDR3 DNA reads TGCGCCAGCAGGGAGACTAGCTATTCCTACGAGCAGTACTTC.

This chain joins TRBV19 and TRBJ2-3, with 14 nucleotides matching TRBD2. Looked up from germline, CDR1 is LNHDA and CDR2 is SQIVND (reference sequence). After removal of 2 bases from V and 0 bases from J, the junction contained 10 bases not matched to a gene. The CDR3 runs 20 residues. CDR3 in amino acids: CASSILGLAGERMSTDTQYF. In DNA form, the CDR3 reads TGTGCCAGTAGTATATTGGGACTAGCGGGGGAGAGGATGAGCACAGATACGCAGTATTTT. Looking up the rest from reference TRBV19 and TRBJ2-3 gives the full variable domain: DGGITQSPKYLFRKEGQNVTLSCEQNLNHDAMYWYRQDPGQGLRLIYYSQIVNDFQKGDIAEGYSVSREKKESFPLTVTSAQKNPTAFYLCASSILGLAGERMSTDTQYFGPGTRLTVL.

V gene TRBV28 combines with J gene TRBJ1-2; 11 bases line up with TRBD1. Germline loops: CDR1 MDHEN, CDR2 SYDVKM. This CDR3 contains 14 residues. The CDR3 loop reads CESGQGARDYGYTF. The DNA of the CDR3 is TGTGAATCAGGACAGGGGGCGCGTGACTATGGCTACACCTTC.

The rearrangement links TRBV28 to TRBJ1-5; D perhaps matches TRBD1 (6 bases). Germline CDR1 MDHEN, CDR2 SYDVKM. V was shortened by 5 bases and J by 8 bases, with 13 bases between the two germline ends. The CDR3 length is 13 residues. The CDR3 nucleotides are TGTGCCAGCAGTCCCGACAGGATCAAGCCCCAGCATTTT. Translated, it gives CASSPDRIKPQHF.

The CDR3: CSGGPGRTAVEQFF. The CDR3 DNA sequence: TGCAGCGGCGGTCCGGGACGAACGGCGGTTGAGCAGTTCTTC. V is TRBV29-1 and J is TRBJ2-1, with D possibly being TRBD1 or TRBD2 (5 bases each). V was pared by 7 bases and J by 9 bases, with 22 bases between. The germline V gene has CDR1 SQVTM and CDR2 ANQGSEA. This CDR3 contains 14 residues.

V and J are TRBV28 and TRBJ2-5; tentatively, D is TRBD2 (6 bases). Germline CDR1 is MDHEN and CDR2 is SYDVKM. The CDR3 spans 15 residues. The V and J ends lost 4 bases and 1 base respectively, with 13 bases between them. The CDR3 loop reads CASSSPLSGQETQYF. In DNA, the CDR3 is TGTGCCAGCAGTTCCCCCCTTAGCGGCCAAGAGACCCAGTACTTC.

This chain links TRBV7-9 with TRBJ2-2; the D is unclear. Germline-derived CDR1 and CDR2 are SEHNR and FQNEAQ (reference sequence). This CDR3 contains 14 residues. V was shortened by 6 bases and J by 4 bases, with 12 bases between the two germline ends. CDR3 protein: CASRPGPSTGELFF. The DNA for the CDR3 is TGTGCCAGCAGGCCCGGGCCATCCACCGGGGAGCTGTTTTTT.

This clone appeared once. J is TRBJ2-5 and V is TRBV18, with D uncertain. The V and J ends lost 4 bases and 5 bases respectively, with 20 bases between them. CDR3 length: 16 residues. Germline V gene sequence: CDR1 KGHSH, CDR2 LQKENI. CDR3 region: CASSLPPGYPAETQYF. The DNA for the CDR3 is TGTGCCAGCTCACTTCCCCCTGGATACCCGGCGGAGACCCAGTACTTC.

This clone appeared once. CDR3 residues: CASSLRAGWFYEQYF. CDR3 coding DNA: TGTGCCAGCAGTTTACGGGCGGGATGGTTCTACGAGCAGTACTTC. The rearrangement uses TRBV27 and TRBJ2-7; D perhaps matches TRBD2 (6 bases). V was cut by 2 bases and J by 3 bases, with 14 bases left in between. Germline-derived CDR1 and CDR2 are MNHEY and SMNVEV (reference sequence). The CDR3 consists of 15 residues.

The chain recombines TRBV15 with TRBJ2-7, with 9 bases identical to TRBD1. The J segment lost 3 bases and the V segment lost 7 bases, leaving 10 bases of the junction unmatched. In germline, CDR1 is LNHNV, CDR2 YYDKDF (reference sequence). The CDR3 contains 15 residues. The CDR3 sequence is CATTYAQGQGYEQYF. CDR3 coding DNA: TGTGCCACCACCTATGCGCAGGGACAGGGCTACGAGCAGTACTTC.

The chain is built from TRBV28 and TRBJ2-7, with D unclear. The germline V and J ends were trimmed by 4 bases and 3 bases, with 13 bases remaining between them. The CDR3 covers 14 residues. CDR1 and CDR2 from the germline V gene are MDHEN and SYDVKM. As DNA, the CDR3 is TGTGCCAGCAGTTCCTATCCCCCGCGCTACGAGCAGTACTTC. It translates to CASSSYPPRYEQYF.

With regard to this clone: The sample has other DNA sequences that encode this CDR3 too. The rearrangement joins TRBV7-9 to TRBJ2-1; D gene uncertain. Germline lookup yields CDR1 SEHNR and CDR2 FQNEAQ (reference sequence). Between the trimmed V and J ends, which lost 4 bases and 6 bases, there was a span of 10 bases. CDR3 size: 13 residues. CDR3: CASSYPSGNEQFF. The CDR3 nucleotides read TGTGCCAGCAGCTACCCTAGTGGCAATGAGCAGTTCTTC. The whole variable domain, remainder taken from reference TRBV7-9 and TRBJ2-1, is DTGVSQNPRHKITKRGQNVTFRCDPISEHNRLYWYRQTLGQGPEFLTYFQNEAQLEKSRLLSDRFSAERPKGSFSTLEIQRTEQGDSAMYLCASSYPSGNEQFFGPGTRLTVL.

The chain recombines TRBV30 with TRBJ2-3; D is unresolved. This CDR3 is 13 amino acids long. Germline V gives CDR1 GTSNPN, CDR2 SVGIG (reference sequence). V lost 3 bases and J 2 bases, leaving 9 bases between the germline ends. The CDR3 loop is CAWSLKNTDTQYF. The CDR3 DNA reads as TGTGCCTGGAGCCTTAAAAACACAGATACGCAGTATTTT.

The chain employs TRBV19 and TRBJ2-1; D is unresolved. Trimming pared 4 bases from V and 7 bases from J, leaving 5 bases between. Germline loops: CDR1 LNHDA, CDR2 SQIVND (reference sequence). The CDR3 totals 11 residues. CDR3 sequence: CASSTLNEQFF. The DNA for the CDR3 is TGTGCCAGTAGTACCCTTAATGAGCAGTTCTTC.

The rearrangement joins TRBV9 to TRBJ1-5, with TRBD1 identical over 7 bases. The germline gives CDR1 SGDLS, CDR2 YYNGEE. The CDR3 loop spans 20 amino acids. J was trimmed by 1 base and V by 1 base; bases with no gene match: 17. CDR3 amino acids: CASSVIPLLGQRESNQPQHF. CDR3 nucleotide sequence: TGTGCCAGCAGCGTAATCCCCCTCCTGGGACAGAGAGAAAGCAATCAGCCCCAGCATTTT.

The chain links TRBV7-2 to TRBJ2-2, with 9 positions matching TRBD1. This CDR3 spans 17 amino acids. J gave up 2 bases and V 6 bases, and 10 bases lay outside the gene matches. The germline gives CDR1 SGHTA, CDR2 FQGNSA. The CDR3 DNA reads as TGTGCCAGCAGTTCAAGCCGGGACAGGGACAACACCGGGGAGCTGTTTTTT. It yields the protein CASSSSRDRDNTGELFF. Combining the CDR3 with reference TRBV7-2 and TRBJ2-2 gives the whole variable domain GAGVSQSPSNKVTEKGKDVELRCDPISGHTALYWYRQSLGQGLEFLIYFQGNSAPDKSGLPSDRFSAERTGGSVSTLTIQRTQQEDSAVYLCASSSSRDRDNTGELFFGEGSRLTVL.

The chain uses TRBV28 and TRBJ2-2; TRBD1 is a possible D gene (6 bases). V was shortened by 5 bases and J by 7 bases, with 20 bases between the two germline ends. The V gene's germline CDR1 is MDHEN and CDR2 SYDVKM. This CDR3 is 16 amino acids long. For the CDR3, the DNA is TGTGCCAGCAGTCCCTGGGGACAAGGAGCAGACGGGGAGCTGTTTTTT. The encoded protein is CASSPWGQGADGELFF.

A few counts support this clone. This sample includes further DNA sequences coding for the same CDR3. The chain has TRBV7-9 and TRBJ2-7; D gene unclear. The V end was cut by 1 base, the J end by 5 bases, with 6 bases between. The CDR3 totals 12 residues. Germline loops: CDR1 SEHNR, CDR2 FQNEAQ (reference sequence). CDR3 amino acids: CASSLVGNEQYF. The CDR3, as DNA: TGTGCCAGCAGCTTAGTTGGGAACGAGCAGTACTTC.

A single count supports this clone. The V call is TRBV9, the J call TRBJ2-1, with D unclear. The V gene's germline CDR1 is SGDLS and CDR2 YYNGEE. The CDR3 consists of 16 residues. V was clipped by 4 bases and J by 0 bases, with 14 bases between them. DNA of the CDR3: TGTGCCAGCAGCCTTCATGGTTACTCCTCCTACAATGAGCAGTTCTTC. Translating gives CASSLHGYSSYNEQFF.

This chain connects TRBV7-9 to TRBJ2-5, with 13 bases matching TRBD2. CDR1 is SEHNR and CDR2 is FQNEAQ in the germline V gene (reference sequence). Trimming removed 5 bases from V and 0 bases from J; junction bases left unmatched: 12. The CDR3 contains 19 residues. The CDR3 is CASSPRTSGSFEYQETQYF. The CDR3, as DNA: TGTGCCAGCAGCCCCCGGACTAGCGGGAGCTTTGAGTACCAAGAGACCCAGTACTTC.

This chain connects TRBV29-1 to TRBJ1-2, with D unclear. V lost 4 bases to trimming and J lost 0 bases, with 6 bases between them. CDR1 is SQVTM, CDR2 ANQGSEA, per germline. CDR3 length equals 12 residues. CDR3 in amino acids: CSVASANYGYTF. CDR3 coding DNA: TGCAGCGTTGCCTCTGCTAACTATGGCTACACCTTC.

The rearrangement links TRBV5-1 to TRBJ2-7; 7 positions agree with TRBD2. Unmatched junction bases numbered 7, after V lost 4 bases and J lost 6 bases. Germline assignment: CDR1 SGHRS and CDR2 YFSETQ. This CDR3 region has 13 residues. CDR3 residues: CASSLSGLVEQYF. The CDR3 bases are TGCGCCAGCAGCCTTAGCGGGCTGGTCGAGCAGTACTTC.

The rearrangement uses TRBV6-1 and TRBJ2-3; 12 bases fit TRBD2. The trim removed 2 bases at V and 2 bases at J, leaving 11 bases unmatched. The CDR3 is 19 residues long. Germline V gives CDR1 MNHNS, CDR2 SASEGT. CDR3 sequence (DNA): TGTGCCAGCAGTGAACTAAGGACTAGCGGGACTTCCCTCACAGATACGCAGTATTTT. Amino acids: CASSELRTSGTSLTDTQYF.

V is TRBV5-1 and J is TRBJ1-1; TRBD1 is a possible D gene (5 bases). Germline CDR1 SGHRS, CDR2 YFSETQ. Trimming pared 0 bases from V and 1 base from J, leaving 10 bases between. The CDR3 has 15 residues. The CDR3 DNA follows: TGCGCCAGCAGCTTGGCCCAGGGAAGGAACACTGAAGCTTTCTTT. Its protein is CASSLAQGRNTEAFF.

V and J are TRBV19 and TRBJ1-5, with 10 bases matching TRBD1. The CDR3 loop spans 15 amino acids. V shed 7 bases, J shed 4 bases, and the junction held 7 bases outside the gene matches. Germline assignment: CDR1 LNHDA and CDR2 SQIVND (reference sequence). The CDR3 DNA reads TGTGCCAGTACCCCCCCGGGACAGGGGAATCAGCCCCAGCATTTT. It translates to CASTPPGQGNQPQHF.

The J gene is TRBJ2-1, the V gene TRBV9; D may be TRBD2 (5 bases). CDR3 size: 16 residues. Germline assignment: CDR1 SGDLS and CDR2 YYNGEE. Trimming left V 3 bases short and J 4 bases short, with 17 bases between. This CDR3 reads CASSASGSEFYNEQFF. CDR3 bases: TGTGCCAGCAGCGCATCTGGTAGCGAATTTTACAATGAGCAGTTCTTC.

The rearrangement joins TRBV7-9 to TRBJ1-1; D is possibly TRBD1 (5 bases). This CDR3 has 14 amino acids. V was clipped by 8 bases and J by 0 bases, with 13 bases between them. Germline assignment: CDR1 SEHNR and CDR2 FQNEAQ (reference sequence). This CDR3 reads CASGRGLMNTEAFF. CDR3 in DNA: TGTGCCAGCGGAAGGGGCCTTATGAACACTGAAGCTTTCTTT.